This T cell receptor beta chain originates from a study of blood T cells in healthy people across ages. Together with a sample-barcoded 5' primer, a J-beta primer mix was included in a second PCR lasting about 6 to 11 cycles. TCRdb reprocessed the 5' RACE reads via MiXCR and lists one record per CDR3 protein. The data show around 670,000 distinct CDR3 sequences, with about 30% seen just once and approximately 15% held by the top ten. This clonotype was seen at least ten times. Every donor provided 8.5 to 10 milliliters of peripheral blood. The V and J ends lost 4 bases and 3 bases, in that order; junction bases with no gene match: 6. The CDR3 extends over 14 amino acids. The germline V gene encodes CDR1 SGHDT and CDR2 YYEEEE.

The sequenced sample consisted of blood. This receptor was obtained from a woman over 75 in good health. V usage is TRBV5-6 and J usage is TRBJ1-1; 7 positions match TRBD1. The CDR3 is CASSQGGADTEAFF. The CDR3 nucleotides read TGTGCCAGCAGCCAAGGGGGCGCGGACACTGAAGCTTTCTTT.